The sequence of this T cell receptor beta chain was determined in a study of CD8 T cells in ankylosing spondylitis. Quantitative molecular-barcoded 5'-RACE generated the TCR beta libraries. Via MiXCR, TCRdb re-called the 5' RACE reads, giving one row per CDR3 protein. The sample has 200,000 to 300,000 distinct CDR3 sequences; about 10% are singletons. General study points: Reports say disease-linked clones showed up significantly more in matched ankylosing spondylitis synovial fluid. The disease-linked clones had a CD8+ phenotype and low blood frequencies.

A word on this clonotype: Its specificity is not known.

CDR3 length equals 16 residues. Germline V gene sequence: CDR1 SGHVS, CDR2 FNYEAQ. The J segment lost 7 bases and the V segment lost 3 bases, leaving 7 bases of the junction unmatched. The chain has TRBV7-6 and TRBJ2-2, with 11 bases matching TRBD1. The sample comprised blood, either unsorted or a sorted T cell fraction (not recorded which). The TCR sequence derives from a male donor with ankylosing spondylitis or in good health (not recorded which). The CDR3 here is CASSFRGQGESGELFF. The CDR3 coding sequence is TGTGCCAGCAGCTTCCGGGGACAGGGGGAGAGCGGGGAGCTGTTTTTT.